The 5 T cell receptor beta chains below all came from one sample that was sequenced in a study of beta chain features in type 1 diabetes. The sequenced template was cDNA made from the entire isolated RNA. Method: immunoSEQ multiplex PCR; TCRdb's copy keeps in-frame clones and lacks some. The sample has about 360,000 clones, 10% to 15% seen once. The sequencing sample was made of naive CD4+ T cells from blood. These TCRs come from a man aged 18 to 30 in good health.

A few counts support this clone. The chain uses TRBV7-3 and TRBJ2-5; a weak D match, TRBD1 (6 bases). Germline CDR1 and CDR2: SGHTA and FQGTGA. The V end lost 4 bases, the J end lost 2 bases, and 8 bases lay between the germline ends. The CDR3 covers 13 residues. Here the CDR3 DNA reads TGTGCCAGCAGCTCGGACAGACAAGAGACCCAGTACTTC. This codes for CASSSDRQETQYF.

The CDR3 reads CASAGAYEQYF. CDR3 bases: TGTGCCAGCGCCGGTGCCTACGAGCAGTACTTC. This chain connects TRBV2 to TRBJ2-7, with no clear D. Germline assignment: CDR1 SNHLY and CDR2 FYNNEI. The CDR3 runs to 11 residues. V lost 8 bases to trimming and J lost 2 bases, with 7 bases between them.

On this clone: This sample also contains other DNA sequences that code for the same CDR3. The chain recombines TRBV7-3 with TRBJ1-2, with 7 positions matching TRBD1. The J segment lost 4 bases and the V segment lost 6 bases, leaving 5 bases of the junction unmatched. CDR1 is SGHTA and CDR2 is FQGTGA in the germline V gene. The CDR3 spans 13 residues. This CDR3 is CASSLQGGYGYTF. DNA of the CDR3: TGTGCCAGCAGTCTCCAGGGGGGCTATGGCTACACCTTC.

This clone appeared a few times. The chain recombines TRBV6-4 with TRBJ1-2; 9 nucleotides match TRBD1. Germline CDR1 and CDR2: MRHNA and SNTAGT. Trimming took 6 bases from V and 8 from J; bases not matched to a gene: 10. The CDR3 consists of 14 residues. This chain's CDR3 is CASSPETGGEGYTF. The CDR3 bases are TGTGCCAGCAGCCCCGAGACAGGGGGTGAGGGCTACACCTTC.

This clone was observed a few times. This sequence joins TRBV6-5 and TRBJ1-1; D is ambiguous. This CDR3 spans 12 amino acids. V lost 4 bases and J 1 base, leaving 4 bases between the germline ends. Looked up from germline, CDR1 is MNHEY and CDR2 is SVGAGI. The CDR3 DNA follows: TGTGCCAGCAGTTCCAGGAACACTGAAGCTTTCTTT. It codes for CASSSRNTEAFF.